The 11 T cell receptor beta chains below were found in one sample sequenced in a study of technical replicates of blood from a few donors. The protocol was immunoSEQ multiplex PCR, while the TCRdb copy is restricted to in-frame clones and leaves out a portion. Of tens of thousands of clones listed, around 97% are singletons. The sequenced material came from T cells isolated from PBMCs. These receptors were collected from a human donor in good health.

This sequence joins TRBV5-1 and TRBJ1-1; weak D call: TRBD1 (5 bases). The V end lost 0 bases, the J end lost 6 bases, and 9 bases lay between the germline ends. This CDR3 is 13 amino acids long. The germline V gene encodes CDR1 SGHRS and CDR2 YFSETQ. Here the CDR3 reads CASSLGQGAEAFF. The CDR3 DNA follows: TGCGCCAGCAGCTTGGGCCAGGGCGCTGAAGCTTTCTTT.

This chain joins TRBV5-6 and TRBJ1-5, with 9 bases aligning to TRBD1. This CDR3 is 17 amino acids long. Trimming took 4 bases from V and 0 from J; bases not matched to a gene: 8. Germline V gene lookup returns CDR1 SGHDT and CDR2 YYEEEE. CDR3 nucleotides: TGTGCCAGCAGCGCCGGGACAGGGATATATAGCAATCAGCCCCAGCATTTT. Translation gives CASSAGTGIYSNQPQHF.

The J gene is TRBJ2-3, the V gene TRBV5-1; the D gene is possibly TRBD1 (6 bases). The CDR3 is 15 amino acids. The germline V and J ends were trimmed by 4 bases and 0 bases, with 12 bases remaining between them. Germline V lookup: CDR1 SGHRS, CDR2 YFSETQ. CDR3 sequence reads: CASSPGTRSTDTQYF. CDR3 coding DNA: TGCGCCAGCAGCCCTGGGACACGCAGCACAGATACGCAGTATTTT.

The chain couples TRBV27 to TRBJ1-2; 8 bases fit TRBD1. Germline V CDR1 and CDR2: MNHEY, SMNVEV (reference sequence). With 3 bases clipped from V and 8 bases from J, the junction kept 14 bases outside the gene matches. The CDR3 is 16 amino acids. The CDR3 region is CASSFLPPDRESGYTF. The CDR3 DNA reads TGTGCCAGCAGTTTCCTTCCCCCGGACAGGGAAAGCGGCTACACCTTC.

V is TRBV6-5 and J is TRBJ1-4; D might be TRBD1 (5 bases). CDR1 and CDR2 (germline): MNHEY, SVGAGI. V gave up 8 bases and J gave up 10 bases, with 20 bases separating them. This CDR3 region has 14 residues. The CDR3 protein is CASREGRERGKLFF. The CDR3 DNA follows: TGTGCCAGCCGCGAGGGACGGGAGAGAGGAAAACTGTTTTTT.

This rearrangement joins TRBV29-1 to TRBJ1-4; D might be TRBD1 (6 bases). Germline V gene sequence: CDR1 SQVTM, CDR2 ANQGSEA. The CDR3 consists of 13 residues. The V gene lost 4 bases and the J gene lost 6 bases, with 12 bases spanning the gap. Here the CDR3 DNA reads TGCAGCGTTGGCTGGGACATGGATGAAAAACTGTTTTTT. This gives the protein CSVGWDMDEKLFF.

This chain joins TRBV29-1 and TRBJ2-7; D is perhaps TRBD1 (6 bases). Trimming took 6 bases from V and 6 from J, leaving 15 bases between them. The CDR3 loop spans 12 amino acids. In germline, CDR1 is SQVTM, CDR2 ANQGSEA. The CDR3 DNA reads as TGCAGCGTGGGTTCACAGGGTCTCGAGCAGTACTTC. This sequence encodes CSVGSQGLEQYF.

The chain uses TRBV30 and TRBJ2-2; 8 nucleotides align to TRBD2. Trimming removed 1 base from V and 6 bases from J; junction bases left unmatched: 10. The CDR3 totals 16 residues. Germline values: CDR1 GTSNPN, CDR2 SVGIG (reference sequence). The CDR3 reads CAWSAGGGRLPGELFF. The DNA for the CDR3 is TGTGCCTGGAGTGCGGGAGGCGGGAGGTTGCCCGGGGAGCTGTTTTTT. The full variable domain, with the rest looked up from reference TRBV30 and TRBJ2-2, is SQTIHQWPATLVQPVGSPLSLECTVEGTSNPNLYWYRQAAGRGLQLLFYSVGIGQISSEVPQNLSASRPQDRQFILSSKKLLLSDSGFYLCAWSAGGGRLPGELFFGEGSRLTVL.

The V gene is TRBV10-3, the J gene TRBJ2-7; 11 bases match TRBD1. The germline V gene has CDR1 ENHRY and CDR2 SYGVKD. The CDR3 loop spans 14 amino acids. Trimming cost V 7 bases and J 6 bases; bases outside gene matches: 8. The CDR3 protein is CAITGRGQGGEQYF. For the CDR3, the DNA is TGTGCCATCACGGGACGGGGACAGGGGGGCGAGCAGTACTTC.

This clone has only one observation. CDR3 nucleotides: TGCGCCAGCAGCCCACAAGGACTAGCGGGAGCCTACAATGAGCAGTTCTTC. This codes for CASSPQGLAGAYNEQFF. The chain recombines TRBV4-3 with TRBJ2-1, with TRBD2 identical over 13 bases. The CDR3 extends over 17 amino acids. V shed 4 bases, J shed 2 bases, and the junction held 5 bases outside the gene matches. The germline V gene encodes CDR1 LGHNA and CDR2 YSLEER.

For the CDR3, the DNA is TGTGCCAGCTGTGGTGCGGGGTCGCCCTACGAGCAGTACTTC. This translates into CASCGAGSPYEQYF. The chain employs TRBV27 and TRBJ2-7; D perhaps matches TRBD2 (6 bases). From germline, CDR1 is MNHEY and CDR2 SMNVEV (reference sequence). The ends were cut back, 8 bases at V and 2 bases at J, with 16 bases in the middle. This CDR3 contains 14 residues.